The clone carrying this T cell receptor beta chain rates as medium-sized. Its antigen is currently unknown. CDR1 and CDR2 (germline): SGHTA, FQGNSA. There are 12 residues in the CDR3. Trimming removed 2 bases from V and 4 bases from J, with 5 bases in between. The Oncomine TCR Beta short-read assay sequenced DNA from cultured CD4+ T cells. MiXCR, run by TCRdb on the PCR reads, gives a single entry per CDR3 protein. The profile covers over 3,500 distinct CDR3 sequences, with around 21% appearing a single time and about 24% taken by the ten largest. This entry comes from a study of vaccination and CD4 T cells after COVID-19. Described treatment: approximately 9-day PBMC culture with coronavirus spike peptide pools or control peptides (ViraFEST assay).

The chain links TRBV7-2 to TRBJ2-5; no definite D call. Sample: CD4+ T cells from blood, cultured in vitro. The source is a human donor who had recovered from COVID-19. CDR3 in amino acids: CASSLSPETQYF. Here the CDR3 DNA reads TGTGCCAGCAGCTTATCCCCAGAGACCCAGTACTTC.